The 4 T cell receptor beta chains reported below all come from one sample, sequenced in a study of early T cells in non-severe SARS-CoV-2 infection. TCRdb passed the 5' RACE reads through MiXCR, listing each CDR3 protein once. The repertoire holds tens of thousands of distinct CDR3 sequences, with 9.5% to 15% as singletons. The specimen was whole blood, collected at baseline. The receptors shown here come from an adult who was a healthcare worker with PCR-confirmed SARS-CoV-2 infection or an uninfected control (not recorded which).

This clonotype occurred a few times. The J gene is TRBJ2-7, the V gene TRBV11-2, with TRBD1 matching 7 bases. Looked up from germline, CDR1 is SGHAT and CDR2 is FQNNGV. V gave up 1 base and J gave up 2 bases; unmatched junction bases: 8. The CDR3 length is 16 residues. Written as DNA, the CDR3 is TGTGCCAGCAGCTTAGTTGCGACAGGGATCCCCTACGAGCAGTACTTC. Its translation: CASSLVATGIPYEQYF.

This clonotype was found many times. The CDR3 sequence is CASREGYNEQFF. The CDR3 coding sequence is TGTGCCAGCAGGGAGGGGTACAATGAGCAGTTCTTC. The rearrangement uses TRBV6-5 and TRBJ2-1, with D possibly TRBD2 on 6 matching bases. The CDR3 spans 12 residues. CDR1 and CDR2 (germline): MNHEY, SVGAGI. V was pared by 6 bases and J by 4 bases, with 7 bases between.

The chain uses TRBV5-1 and TRBJ1-1, with D unresolved. V shed 0 bases and J shed 6 bases, with 12 bases lying between them. Per the germline V gene, CDR1 is SGHRS and CDR2 is YFSETQ. The CDR3 totals 14 residues. CDR3 amino acids: CASSLAAGSPEAFF. The CDR3 nucleotides read TGCGCCAGCAGCTTGGCGGCCGGCAGCCCTGAAGCTTTCTTT.

In nucleotides, the CDR3 is TGTGCCAGCACCGATGCCGGGACAGTCACAGATACGCAGTATTTT. As protein: CASTDAGTVTDTQYF. The J gene is TRBJ2-3, the V gene TRBV2; 7 bases fit TRBD1. Germline V lookup: CDR1 SNHLY, CDR2 FYNNEI. V lost 7 bases, J lost 2 bases, and 9 bases stayed unmatched. The CDR3 is 15 residues long.